This entry lists 3 T cell receptor beta chains sequenced from one sample in a study of T cells in Graves' hyperthyroidism and ophthalmopathy. RNA transcripts yielded amplified TCR beta CDR3 regions. TCR CDR3 underwent first-round RT-PCR with the HTBI primer set. In TCRdb, the multiplex PCR reads were re-called with MiXCR into one record per CDR3 protein. The sample has 350,000 to 400,000 distinct CDR3 sequences; approximately 18% are singletons. Sequencing used blood. These receptors were taken from a man between 18 and 29 years old with Graves' ophthalmopathy.

The V call is TRBV19, the J call TRBJ2-1, with TRBD2 matching over 9 bases. Trimming at V came to 3 bases and at J to 3 bases, leaving 3 bases not matched to a gene. CDR3 length equals 15 residues. Germline values: CDR1 LNHDA, CDR2 SQIVND (reference sequence). The CDR3 DNA reads as TGTGCCAGTAGTATGGTAGCGGGGGACTACAATGAGCAGTTCTTC. It yields the protein CASSMVAGDYNEQFF.

This clonotype occurred a few times. A much larger clone lies one base from this, so it may be a read error. This sequence joins TRBV9 and TRBJ2-1, with 9 bases aligning to TRBD2. Trimming at V came to 4 bases and at J to 6 bases, leaving 5 bases not matched to a gene. From germline, CDR1 is SGDLS and CDR2 YYNGEE. CDR3 length: 14 amino acids. The CDR3 protein is CASSPGTSINEQFF. In nucleotides, the CDR3 is TGTGCCAGCAGCCCCGGGACTAGCATCAATGAGCAGTTCTTC.

J is TRBJ2-1 and V is TRBV20-1, with TRBD1 identical over 7 bases. The CDR3 contains 11 residues. V lost 6 bases to trimming and J lost 8 bases; unmatched junction nucleotides: 4. CDR1 and CDR2 from the germline V gene are DFQATT and SNEGSKA (reference sequence). CDR3 amino acids: CSAHRGYEQFF. The DNA for the CDR3 is TGCAGTGCCCACAGGGGATATGAGCAGTTCTTC.